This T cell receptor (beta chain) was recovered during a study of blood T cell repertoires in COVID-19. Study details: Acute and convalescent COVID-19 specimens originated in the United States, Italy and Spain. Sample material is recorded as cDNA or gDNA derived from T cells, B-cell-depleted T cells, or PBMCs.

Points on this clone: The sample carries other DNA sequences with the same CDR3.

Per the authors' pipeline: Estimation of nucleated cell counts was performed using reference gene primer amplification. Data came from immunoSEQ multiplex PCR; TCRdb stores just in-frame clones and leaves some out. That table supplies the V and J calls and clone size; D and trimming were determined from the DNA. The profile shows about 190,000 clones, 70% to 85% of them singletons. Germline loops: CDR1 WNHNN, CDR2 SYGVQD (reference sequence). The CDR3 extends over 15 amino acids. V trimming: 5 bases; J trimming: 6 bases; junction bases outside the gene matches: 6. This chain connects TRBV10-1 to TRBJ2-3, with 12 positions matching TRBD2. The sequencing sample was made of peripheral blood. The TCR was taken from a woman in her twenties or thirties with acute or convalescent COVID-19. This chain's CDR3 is CASSLAGGPGDTQYF. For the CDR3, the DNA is TGCGCCAGCAGTCTAGCGGGAGGGCCGGGTGATACGCAGTATTTT.